Listed below are T cell receptor beta chains from one sample, sequenced in a study of T cells in Graves' hyperthyroidism and ophthalmopathy. In TCRdb, the multiplex PCR reads were re-called with MiXCR into one record per CDR3 protein. The table lists hundreds of thousands of distinct CDR3 sequences, 35% of them singletons. Specimen: blood. Receptors were obtained from a woman aged 40-49 years with Graves' hyperthyroidism. The CDR3 runs from the conserved cysteine through the conserved F or W. A D gene is named only where the DNA matches it firmly. Size tells how often a clone was seen (once, few, many) or the class of an expanded clone, and some rows leave it out.

j_call clone_size d_call v_call cdr3_aa cdr3_nt
TRBJ2-5 NA NA TRBV7-3 CASNRGAEETQYF TGTGCCAGCAACCGGGGGGCGGAGGAGACCCAGTACTTC
TRBJ1-4 NA NA TRBV20-1 CSARDPVVANEKLFF TGCAGTGCTAGAGATCCGGTGGTTGCTAATGAAAAACTGTTTTTT
TRBJ1-2 NA NA TRBV12-3/TRBV12-4 CASSLGGALGYTF TGTGCCAGCAGTTTAGGGGGGGCGTTAGGCTACACCTTC
TRBJ1-1 NA NA TRBV6-5 CASSYSRRDTEAFF TGTGCCAGCAGTTACTCCCGGAGAGACACTGAAGCTTTCTTT
TRBJ1-2 NA NA TRBV6-6 CASSRIPGGTDSYTF TGTGCCAGCAGTCGTATCCCAGGAGGGACTGATAGCTACACCTTC
TRBJ1-2 NA NA TRBV10-3 CASIGTQSVGYTF TGTGCCAGCATCGGGACCCAGAGTGTTGGCTACACCTTC
TRBJ2-7 NA NA TRBV6-5 CASSYPGPQGEQYF TGTGCCAGCAGTTACCCCGGGCCCCAAGGGGAGCAGTACTTC
TRBJ1-1 few NA TRBV11-2 CASRVNTGYVTEAFF TGTGCCAGCAGAGTTAATACAGGGTATGTCACTGAAGCTTTCTTT
TRBJ2-7 many NA TRBV20-1 CSASPLGGFLYEQYF TGCAGTGCTAGTCCCCTTGGGGGATTTCTGTACGAGCAGTACTTC
TRBJ1-6 NA NA TRBV25-1 CASSDSGRKGSPLHF TGTGCCAGCAGTGACTCGGGCAGGAAGGGTTCACCCCTCCACTTT
TRBJ2-7 few TRBD2 TRBV4-1 CASSHRTSGVYEQYF TGCGCCAGCAGCCACAGGACTAGCGGGGTCTACGAGCAGTACTTC
TRBJ2-7 few NA TRBV6-6 CASSRDGGDEQYF TGTGCCAGCAGTCGCGACGGGGGCGACGAGCAGTACTTC
TRBJ2-5 many NA TRBV19 CASALDRAETQYF TGTGCCAGTGCCTTGGACAGAGCGGAGACCCAGTACTTC
TRBJ1-2 NA NA TRBV6-5 CASSYSFADRANYGYTF TGTGCCAGCAGTTACTCGTTTGCGGACCGAGCTAACTATGGCTACACCTTC
TRBJ1-2 NA NA TRBV2 CAGTGARDVDYGYTF TGTGCCGGTACCGGGGCCCGGGACGTAGACTATGGCTACACCTTC
TRBJ1-1 few NA TRBV6-5 CASSYGTFGGTEAFF TGTGCCAGCAGTTACGGGACATTCGGAGGCACTGAAGCTTTCTTT
TRBJ2-5 NA NA TRBV10-3 CASSWREQETQYF TGTGCCAGCAGTTGGCGGGAACAAGAGACCCAGTACTTC
TRBJ2-5 many NA TRBV7-2 CASSLAWSEETQYF TGTGCCAGCAGCTTAGCTTGGTCAGAAGAGACCCAGTACTTC
TRBJ2-5 few NA TRBV7-7 CASSLAGGGQETQYF TGTGCCAGCAGTTTAGCCGGGGGCGGCCAAGAGACCCAGTACTTC